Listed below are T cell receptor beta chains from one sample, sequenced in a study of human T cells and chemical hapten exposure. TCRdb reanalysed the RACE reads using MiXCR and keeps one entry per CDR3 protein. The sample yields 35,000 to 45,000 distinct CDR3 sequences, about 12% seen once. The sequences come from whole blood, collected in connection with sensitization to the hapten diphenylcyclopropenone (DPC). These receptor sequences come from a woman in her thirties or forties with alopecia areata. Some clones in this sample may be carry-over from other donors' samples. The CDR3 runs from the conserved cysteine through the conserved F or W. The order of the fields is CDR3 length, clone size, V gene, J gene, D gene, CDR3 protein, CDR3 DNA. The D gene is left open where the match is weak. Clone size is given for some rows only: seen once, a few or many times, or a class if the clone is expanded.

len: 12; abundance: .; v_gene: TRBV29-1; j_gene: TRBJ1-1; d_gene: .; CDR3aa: CSVVETDTEAFF; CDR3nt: TGCAGCGTTGTTGAGACCGACACTGAAGCTTTCTTT
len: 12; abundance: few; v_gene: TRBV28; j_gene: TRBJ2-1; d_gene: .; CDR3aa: CASSPRANEQFF; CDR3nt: TGTGCCAGCAGCCCCAGGGCGAATGAGCAGTTCTTC
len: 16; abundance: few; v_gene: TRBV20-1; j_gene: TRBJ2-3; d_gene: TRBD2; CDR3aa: CSAPPQRGGRADTQYF; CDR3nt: TGCAGTGCTCCTCCTCAACGGGGGGGCCGGGCAGATACGCAGTATTTT
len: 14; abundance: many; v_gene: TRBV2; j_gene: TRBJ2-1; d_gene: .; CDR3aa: CASLQGTPYNEQFF; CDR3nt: TGTGCCAGCCTTCAGGGGACACCTTACAATGAGCAGTTCTTC
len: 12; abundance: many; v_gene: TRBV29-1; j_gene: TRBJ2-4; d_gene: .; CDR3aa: CSVEGGRDIQYF; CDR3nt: TGCAGCGTTGAGGGGGGACGCGACATTCAGTACTTC
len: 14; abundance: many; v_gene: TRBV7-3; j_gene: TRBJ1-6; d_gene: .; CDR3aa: CASSFGEANSPLHF; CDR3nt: TGTGCCAGCAGCTTCGGAGAGGCTAATTCACCCCTCCACTTT
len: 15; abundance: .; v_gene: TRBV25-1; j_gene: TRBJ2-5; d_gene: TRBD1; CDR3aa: CASSEPRGPQETQYF; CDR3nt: TGTGCCAGCAGTGAGCCCAGGGGGCCCCAAGAGACCCAGTACTTC
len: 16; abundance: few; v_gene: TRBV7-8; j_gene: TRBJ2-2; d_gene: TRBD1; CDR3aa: CASTTDREYDTGELFF; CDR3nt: TGTGCCAGCACCACGGACAGGGAGTATGACACCGGGGAGCTGTTTTTT
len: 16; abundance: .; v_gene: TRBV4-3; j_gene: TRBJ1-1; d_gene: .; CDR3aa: CASSQAVGGMNTEAFF; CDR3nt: TGCGCCAGCAGCCAGGCGGTTGGAGGGATGAACACTGAAGCTTTCTTT
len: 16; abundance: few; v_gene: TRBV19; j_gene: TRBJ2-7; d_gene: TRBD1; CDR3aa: CASSVQTGSYSYEQYF; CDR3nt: TGTGCCAGTAGTGTTCAGACAGGGTCCTACTCCTACGAGCAGTACTTC
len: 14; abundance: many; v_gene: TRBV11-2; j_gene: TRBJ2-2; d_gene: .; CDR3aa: CASSSSTRTGELFF; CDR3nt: TGTGCCAGCAGCTCCTCGACTAGGACCGGGGAGCTGTTTTTT
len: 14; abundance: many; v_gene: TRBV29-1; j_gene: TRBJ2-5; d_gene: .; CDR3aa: CSNIGGANQETQYF; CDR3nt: TGCAGCAATATTGGCGGGGCGAACCAAGAGACCCAGTACTTC
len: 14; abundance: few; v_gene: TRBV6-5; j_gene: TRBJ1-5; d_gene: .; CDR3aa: CASSYSHFNQPQHF; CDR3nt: TGTGCCAGCAGTTACTCTCATTTCAATCAGCCCCAGCATTTT
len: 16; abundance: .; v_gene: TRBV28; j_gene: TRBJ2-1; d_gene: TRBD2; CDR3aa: CASTPPGRGAYNEQFF; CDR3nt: TGTGCCAGCACCCCGCCGGGGCGGGGGGCCTACAATGAGCAGTTCTTC
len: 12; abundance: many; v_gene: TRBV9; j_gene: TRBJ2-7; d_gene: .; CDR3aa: CASSPGTYEQYF; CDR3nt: TGTGCCAGCAGCCCCGGGACCTACGAGCAGTACTTC
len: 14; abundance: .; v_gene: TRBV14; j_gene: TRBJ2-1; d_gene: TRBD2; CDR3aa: CASSGVLAGGEQFF; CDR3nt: TGTGCCAGCAGCGGGGTCCTAGCGGGGGGTGAGCAGTTCTTC
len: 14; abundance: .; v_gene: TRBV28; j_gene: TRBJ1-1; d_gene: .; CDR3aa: CASSFQNLNTEAFF; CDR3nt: TGTGCCAGCAGTTTCCAGAACTTAAACACTGAAGCTTTCTTT
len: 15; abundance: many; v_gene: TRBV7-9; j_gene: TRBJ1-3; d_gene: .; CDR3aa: CASSLRESSGNTIYF; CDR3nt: TGTGCCAGCAGCTTACGGGAGAGCTCTGGAAACACCATATATTTT
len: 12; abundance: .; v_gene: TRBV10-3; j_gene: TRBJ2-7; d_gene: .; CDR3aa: CAHASFSYEQYF; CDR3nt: TGTGCCCACGCCTCGTTCTCCTACGAGCAGTACTTC
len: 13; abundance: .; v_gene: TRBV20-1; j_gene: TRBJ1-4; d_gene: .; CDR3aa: CSAKRDSGEKLFF; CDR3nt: TGCAGTGCGAAGAGGGATAGTGGAGAAAAACTGTTTTTT
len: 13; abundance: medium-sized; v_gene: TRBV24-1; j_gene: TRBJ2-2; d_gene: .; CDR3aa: CATSERLAGELFF; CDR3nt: TGTGCCACCAGTGAGCGACTAGCCGGGGAGCTGTTTTTT
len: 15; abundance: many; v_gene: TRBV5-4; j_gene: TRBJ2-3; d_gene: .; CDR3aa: CASSLDNREIDTQYF; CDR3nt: TGTGCCAGCAGCTTGGATAACAGGGAGATAGATACGCAGTATTTT
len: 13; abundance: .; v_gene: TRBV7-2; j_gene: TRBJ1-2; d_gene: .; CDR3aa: CASSPREAYGYTF; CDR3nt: TGTGCCAGCAGCCCACGAGAAGCCTATGGCTACACCTTC
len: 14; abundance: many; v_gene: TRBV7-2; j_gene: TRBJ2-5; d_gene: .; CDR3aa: CASSLGVAQETQYF; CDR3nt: TGTGCCAGCAGCTTAGGGGTGGCTCAAGAGACCCAGTACTTC
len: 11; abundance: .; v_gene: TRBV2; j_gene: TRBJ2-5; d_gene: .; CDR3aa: CASREQEIQYF; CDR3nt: TGTGCCAGCAGAGAACAAGAGATCCAGTACTTC
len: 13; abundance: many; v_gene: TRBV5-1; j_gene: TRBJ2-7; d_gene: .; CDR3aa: CASSQSLTYEQYF; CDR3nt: TGCGCCAGCAGCCAATCCCTTACCTACGAGCAGTACTTC
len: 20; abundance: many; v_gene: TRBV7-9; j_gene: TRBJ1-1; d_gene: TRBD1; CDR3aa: CASSLDGGGTGAPLNTEAFF; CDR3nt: TGTGCCAGCAGCTTAGATGGTGGCGGGACAGGGGCCCCCTTGAACACTGAAGCTTTCTTT
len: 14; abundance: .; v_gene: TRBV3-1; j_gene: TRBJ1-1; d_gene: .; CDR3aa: CASSPEFGNTEAFF; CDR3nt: TGTGCCAGCAGCCCAGAGTTTGGGAACACTGAAGCTTTCTTT
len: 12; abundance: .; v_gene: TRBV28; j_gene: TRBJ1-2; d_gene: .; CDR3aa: CASSSPPVGYTF; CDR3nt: TGTGCCAGCAGTTCCCCCCCGGTTGGCTACACCTTC
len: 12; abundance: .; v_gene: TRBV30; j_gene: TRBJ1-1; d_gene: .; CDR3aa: CALDSSNTEAFF; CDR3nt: TGTGCTTTAGACTCATCGAACACTGAAGCTTTCTTT
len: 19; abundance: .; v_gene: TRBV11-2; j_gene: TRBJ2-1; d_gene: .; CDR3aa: CASSTNWGASTYLYNEQFF; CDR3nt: TGTGCCAGCAGCACCAATTGGGGAGCATCCACCTACCTTTACAATGAGCAGTTCTTC
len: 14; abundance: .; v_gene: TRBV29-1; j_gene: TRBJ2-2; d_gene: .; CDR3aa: CSVSTTGWGRELFF; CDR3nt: TGCAGCGTTTCGACAACGGGTTGGGGCCGGGAGCTGTTTTTT
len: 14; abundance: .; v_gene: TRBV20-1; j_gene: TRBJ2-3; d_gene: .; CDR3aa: CSARDFRSTDTQYF; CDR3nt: TGCAGTGCTAGAGATTTCAGGTCCACAGATACGCAGTATTTT
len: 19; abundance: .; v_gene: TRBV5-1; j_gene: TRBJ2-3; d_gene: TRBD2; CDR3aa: CASSSRGLAGGPGTDTQYF; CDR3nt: TGCGCCAGCAGCTCCCGGGGACTAGCGGGGGGGCCCGGCACAGATACGCAGTATTTT
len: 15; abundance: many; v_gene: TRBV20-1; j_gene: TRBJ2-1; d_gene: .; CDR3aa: CSARVNSGSYNEQFF; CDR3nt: TGCAGTGCTCGCGTAAACTCGGGGTCCTACAATGAGCAGTTCTTC
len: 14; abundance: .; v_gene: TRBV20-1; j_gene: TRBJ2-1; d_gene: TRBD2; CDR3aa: CSARGTSGSYEQFF; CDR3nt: TGCAGTGCTAGAGGGACTAGCGGGAGCTATGAGCAGTTCTTC
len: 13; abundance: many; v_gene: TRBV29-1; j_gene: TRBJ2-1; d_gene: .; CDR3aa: CSDRRGNDNEQFF; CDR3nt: TGCAGCGATCGGAGGGGGAACGACAATGAGCAGTTCTTC
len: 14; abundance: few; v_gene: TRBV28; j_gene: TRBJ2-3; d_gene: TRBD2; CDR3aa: CASRGLAGADTQYF; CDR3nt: TGTGCCAGCAGGGGACTAGCGGGAGCAGATACGCAGTATTTT
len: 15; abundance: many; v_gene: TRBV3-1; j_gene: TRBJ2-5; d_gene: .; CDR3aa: CASSPQAGAPGGQYF; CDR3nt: TGTGCCAGCAGCCCCCAGGCGGGGGCCCCCGGGGGCCAGTACTTC
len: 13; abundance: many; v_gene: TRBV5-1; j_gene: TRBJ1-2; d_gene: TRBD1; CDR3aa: CASSTLPGGGYTF; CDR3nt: TGCGCCAGCAGCACTCTTCCAGGGGGTGGCTACACCTTC
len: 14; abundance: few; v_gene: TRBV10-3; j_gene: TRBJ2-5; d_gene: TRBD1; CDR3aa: CAINTGESQETQYF; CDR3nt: TGTGCCATAAATACAGGGGAGAGCCAAGAGACCCAGTACTTC
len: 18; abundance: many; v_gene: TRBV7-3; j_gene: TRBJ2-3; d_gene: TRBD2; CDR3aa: CASSLTSGRGVSTDTQYF; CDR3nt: TGTGCCAGCAGCTTAACTAGCGGGAGAGGAGTAAGCACAGATACGCAGTATTTT
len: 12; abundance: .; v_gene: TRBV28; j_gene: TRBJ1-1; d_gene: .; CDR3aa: CASTAHLARAFF; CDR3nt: TGTGCCAGCACCGCACATTTGGCTAGGGCTTTCTTT
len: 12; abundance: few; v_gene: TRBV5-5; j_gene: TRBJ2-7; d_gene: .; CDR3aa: CASSFDAYEQYF; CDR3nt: TGTGCCAGCAGCTTCGACGCCTACGAGCAGTACTTC
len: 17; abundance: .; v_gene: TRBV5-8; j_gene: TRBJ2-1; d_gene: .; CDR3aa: CASSLMRGGGSYNEQFF; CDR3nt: TGTGCCAGCAGCTTGATGCGGGGCGGCGGCTCCTACAATGAGCAGTTCTTC
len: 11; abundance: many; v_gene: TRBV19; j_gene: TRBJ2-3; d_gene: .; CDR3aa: CASSMGDTQYF; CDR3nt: TGTGCCAGTAGTATGGGAGATACGCAGTATTTT
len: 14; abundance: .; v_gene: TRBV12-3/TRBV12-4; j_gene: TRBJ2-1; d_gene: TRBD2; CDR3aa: CASRLSGGSNEQFF; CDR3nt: TGTGCCAGCAGACTTAGCGGGGGGAGCAATGAGCAGTTCTTC
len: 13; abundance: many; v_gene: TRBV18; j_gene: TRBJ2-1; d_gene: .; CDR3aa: CASSPQGTDEQFF; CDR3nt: TGTGCCAGCTCACCACAGGGGACGGATGAGCAGTTCTTC
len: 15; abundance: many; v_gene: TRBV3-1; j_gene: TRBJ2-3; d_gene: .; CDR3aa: CASSPTRTSTDTQYF; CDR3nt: TGTGCCAGCAGCCCAACTAGAACTAGCACAGATACGCAGTATTTT
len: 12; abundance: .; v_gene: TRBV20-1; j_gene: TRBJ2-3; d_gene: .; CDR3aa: CSARANTDTQYF; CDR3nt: TGCAGTGCTAGAGCCAACACAGATACGCAGTATTTT
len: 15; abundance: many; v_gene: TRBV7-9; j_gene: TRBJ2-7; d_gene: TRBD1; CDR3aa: CASSPGTGGGGEQYF; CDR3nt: TGTGCCAGCAGCCCAGGGACAGGGGGCGGAGGCGAGCAGTACTTC
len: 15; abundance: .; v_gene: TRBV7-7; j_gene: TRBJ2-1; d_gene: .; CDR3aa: CASSLVIGLLGEQFF; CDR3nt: TGTGCCAGCAGCTTAGTTATCGGCTTGCTTGGTGAGCAGTTCTTC
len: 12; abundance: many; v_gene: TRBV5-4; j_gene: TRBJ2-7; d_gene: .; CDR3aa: CASSYRPEKQYF; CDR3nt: TGTGCCAGCAGCTACCGCCCTGAGAAGCAGTACTTC
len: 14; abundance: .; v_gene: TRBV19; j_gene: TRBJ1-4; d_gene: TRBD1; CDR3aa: CASSTLGRGEKLFF; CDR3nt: TGTGCCTCCAGCACCCTTGGCAGGGGGGAAAAACTGTTTTTT
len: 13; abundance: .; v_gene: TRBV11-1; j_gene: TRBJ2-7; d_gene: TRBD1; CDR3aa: CASSFVGTGEQYF; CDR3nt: TGTGCCAGCAGCTTCGTTGGGACAGGCGAGCAGTACTTC
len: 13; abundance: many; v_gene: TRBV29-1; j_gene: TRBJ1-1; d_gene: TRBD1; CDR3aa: CSVDEGQHTEAFF; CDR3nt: TGCAGCGTTGACGAGGGACAGCACACTGAAGCTTTCTTT
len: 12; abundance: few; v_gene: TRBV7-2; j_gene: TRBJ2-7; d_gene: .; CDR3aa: CASSTQGYEQYF; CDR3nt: TGTGCCAGCAGTACACAGGGATACGAGCAGTACTTC
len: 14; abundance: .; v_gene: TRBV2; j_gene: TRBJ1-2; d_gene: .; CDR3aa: CASRALTVNYGYTF; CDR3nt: TGTGCCAGCAGGGCCTTAACAGTGAACTATGGCTACACCTTC
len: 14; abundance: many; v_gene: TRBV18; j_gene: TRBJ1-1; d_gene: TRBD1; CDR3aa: CASSTQGAGTEAFF; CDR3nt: TGTGCCAGCTCAACACAGGGGGCAGGGACTGAAGCTTTCTTT
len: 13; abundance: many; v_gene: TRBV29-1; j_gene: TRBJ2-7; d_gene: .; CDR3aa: CSVEADNTYEQYF; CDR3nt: TGCAGCGTTGAAGCGGACAACACCTACGAGCAGTACTTC